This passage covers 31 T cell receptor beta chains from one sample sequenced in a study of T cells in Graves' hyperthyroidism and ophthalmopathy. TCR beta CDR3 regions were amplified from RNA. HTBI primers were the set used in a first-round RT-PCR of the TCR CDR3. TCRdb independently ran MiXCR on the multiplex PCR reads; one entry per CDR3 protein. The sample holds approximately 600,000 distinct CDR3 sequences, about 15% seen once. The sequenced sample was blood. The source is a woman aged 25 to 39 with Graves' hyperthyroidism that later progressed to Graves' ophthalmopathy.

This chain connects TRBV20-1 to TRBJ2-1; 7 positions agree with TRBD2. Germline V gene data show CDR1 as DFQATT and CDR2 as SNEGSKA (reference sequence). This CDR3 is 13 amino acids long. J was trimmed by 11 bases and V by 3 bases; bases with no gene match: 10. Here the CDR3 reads CSASSGSGQKQFF. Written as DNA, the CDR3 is TGCAGTGCTAGTAGCGGGTCCGGGCAAAAGCAGTTCTTC.

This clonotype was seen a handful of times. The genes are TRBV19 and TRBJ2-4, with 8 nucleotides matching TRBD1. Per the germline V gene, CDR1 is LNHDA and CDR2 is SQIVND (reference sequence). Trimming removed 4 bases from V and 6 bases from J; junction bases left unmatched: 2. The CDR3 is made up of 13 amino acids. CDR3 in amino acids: CASSTDRANIQYF. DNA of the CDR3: TGTGCCAGTAGTACGGACAGGGCAAACATTCAGTACTTC.

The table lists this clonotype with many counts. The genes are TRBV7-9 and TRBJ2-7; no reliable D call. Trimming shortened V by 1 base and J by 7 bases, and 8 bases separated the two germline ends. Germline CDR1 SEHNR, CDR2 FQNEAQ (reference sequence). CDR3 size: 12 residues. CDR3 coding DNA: TGTGCCAGCAGCTTAGTGGCTGAGGAGCAGTACTTC. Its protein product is CASSLVAEEQYF.

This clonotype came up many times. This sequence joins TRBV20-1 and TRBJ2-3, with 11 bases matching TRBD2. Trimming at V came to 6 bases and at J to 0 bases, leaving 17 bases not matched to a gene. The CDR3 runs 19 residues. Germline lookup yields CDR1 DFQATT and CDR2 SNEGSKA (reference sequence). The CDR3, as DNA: TGCAGTGCCCCTAACTTCCTAGCGGGAGGCACAATTAGCACAGATACGCAGTATTTT. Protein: CSAPNFLAGGTISTDTQYF.

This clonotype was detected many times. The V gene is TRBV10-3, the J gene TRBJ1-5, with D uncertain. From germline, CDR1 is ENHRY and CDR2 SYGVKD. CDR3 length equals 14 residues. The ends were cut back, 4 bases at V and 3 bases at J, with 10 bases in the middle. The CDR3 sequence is CAISAPGNNQPQHF. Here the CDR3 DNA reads TGTGCCATCAGTGCCCCAGGAAACAATCAGCCCCAGCATTTT.

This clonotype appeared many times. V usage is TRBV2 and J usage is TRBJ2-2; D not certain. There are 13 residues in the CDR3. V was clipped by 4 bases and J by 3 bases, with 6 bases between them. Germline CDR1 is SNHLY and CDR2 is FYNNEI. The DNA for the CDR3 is TGTGCCAGCAGTGCCACCGACACCGGGGAGCTGTTTTTT. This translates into CASSATDTGELFF.

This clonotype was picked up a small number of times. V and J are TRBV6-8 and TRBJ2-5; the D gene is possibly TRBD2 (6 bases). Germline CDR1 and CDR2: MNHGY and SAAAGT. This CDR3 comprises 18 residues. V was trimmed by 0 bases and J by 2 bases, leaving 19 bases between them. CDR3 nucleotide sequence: TGTGCCAGCAGTTACTCGAGCGAGCGGGCTACTACTCAAGAGACCCAGTACTTC. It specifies CASSYSSERATTQETQYF.

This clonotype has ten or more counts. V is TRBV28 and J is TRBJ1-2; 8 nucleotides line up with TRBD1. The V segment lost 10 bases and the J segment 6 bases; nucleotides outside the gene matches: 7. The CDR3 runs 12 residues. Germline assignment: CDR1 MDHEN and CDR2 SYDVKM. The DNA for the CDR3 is TGTGCCACCTCGACAGGGGACCATGGCTACACCTTC. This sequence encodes CATSTGDHGYTF.

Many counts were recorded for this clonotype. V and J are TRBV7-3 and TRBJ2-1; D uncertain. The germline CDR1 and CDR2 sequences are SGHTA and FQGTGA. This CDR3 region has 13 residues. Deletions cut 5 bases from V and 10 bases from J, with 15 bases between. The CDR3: CASSAPRRREQFF. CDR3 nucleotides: TGTGCCAGCAGCGCCCCTAGGCGCCGGGAGCAGTTCTTC.

The CDR3 protein is CASSPRTGVSSYEQYF. The CDR3 coding sequence is TGTGCCAGCAGTCCCCGGACAGGGGTAAGCTCCTACGAGCAGTACTTC. The chain links TRBV28 to TRBJ2-7; 9 nucleotides align to TRBD1. The CDR3 runs 16 residues. V was pared by 5 bases and J by 0 bases, with 8 bases of the junction left unmatched. Germline CDR1 and CDR2: MDHEN and SYDVKM.

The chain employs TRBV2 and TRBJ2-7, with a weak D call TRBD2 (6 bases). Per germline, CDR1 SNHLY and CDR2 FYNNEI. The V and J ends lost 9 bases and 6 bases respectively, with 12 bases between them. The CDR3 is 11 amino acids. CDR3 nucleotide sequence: TGTGCCAGTGGAGGGGCGGGCGAGCAGTACTTC. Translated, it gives CASGGAGEQYF.

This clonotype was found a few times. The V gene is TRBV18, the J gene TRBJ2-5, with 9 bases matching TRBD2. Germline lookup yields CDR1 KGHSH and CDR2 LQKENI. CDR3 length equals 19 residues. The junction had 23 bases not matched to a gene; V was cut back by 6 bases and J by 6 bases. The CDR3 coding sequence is TGTGCCAGCTCGCCCAGGGAAAACCCGACTAGCGGAATACATCAGACCCAGTACTTC. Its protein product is CASSPRENPTSGIHQTQYF.

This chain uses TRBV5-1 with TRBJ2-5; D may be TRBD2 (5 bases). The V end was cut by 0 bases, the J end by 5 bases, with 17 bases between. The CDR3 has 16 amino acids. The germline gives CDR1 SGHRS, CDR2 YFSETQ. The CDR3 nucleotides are TGCGCCAGCAGCTTGGCCGGGCTAGCAAGATTTGAGACCCAGTACTTC. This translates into CASSLAGLARFETQYF.

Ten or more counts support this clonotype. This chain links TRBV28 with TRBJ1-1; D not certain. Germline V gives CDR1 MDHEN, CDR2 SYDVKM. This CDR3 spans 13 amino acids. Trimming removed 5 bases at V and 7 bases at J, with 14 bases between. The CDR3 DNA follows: TGTGCCAGCAGTCTGAGACCGCCTTTTGAAGCTTTCTTT. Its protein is CASSLRPPFEAFF.

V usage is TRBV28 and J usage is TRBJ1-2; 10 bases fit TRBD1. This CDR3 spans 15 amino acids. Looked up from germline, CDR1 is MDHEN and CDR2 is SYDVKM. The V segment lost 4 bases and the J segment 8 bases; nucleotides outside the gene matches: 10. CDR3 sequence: CASSSRDRGVAGYTF. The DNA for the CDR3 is TGTGCCAGCAGTTCCCGGGACAGGGGAGTTGCAGGCTACACCTTC.

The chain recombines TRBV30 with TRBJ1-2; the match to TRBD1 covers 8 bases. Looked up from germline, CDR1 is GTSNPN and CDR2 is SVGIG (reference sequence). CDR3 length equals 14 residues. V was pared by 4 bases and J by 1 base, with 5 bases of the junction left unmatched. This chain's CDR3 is CAWIRTGSNYGYTF. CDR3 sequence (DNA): TGTGCCTGGATAAGGACAGGGAGTAACTATGGCTACACCTTC.

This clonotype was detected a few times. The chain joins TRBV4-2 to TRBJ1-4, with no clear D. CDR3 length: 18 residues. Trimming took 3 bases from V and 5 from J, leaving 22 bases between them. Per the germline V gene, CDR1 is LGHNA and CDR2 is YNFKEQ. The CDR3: CASSHARMDAEWNEKLFF. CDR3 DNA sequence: TGTGCCAGCAGCCATGCTAGGATGGATGCCGAATGGAATGAAAAACTGTTTTTT.

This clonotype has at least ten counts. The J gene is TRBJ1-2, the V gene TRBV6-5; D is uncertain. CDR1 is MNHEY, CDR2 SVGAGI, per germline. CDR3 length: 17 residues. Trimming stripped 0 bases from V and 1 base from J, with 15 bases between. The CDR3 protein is CASSYSIGAFSNYGYTF. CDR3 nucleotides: TGTGCCAGCAGTTACTCAATCGGTGCATTCAGTAACTATGGCTACACCTTC.

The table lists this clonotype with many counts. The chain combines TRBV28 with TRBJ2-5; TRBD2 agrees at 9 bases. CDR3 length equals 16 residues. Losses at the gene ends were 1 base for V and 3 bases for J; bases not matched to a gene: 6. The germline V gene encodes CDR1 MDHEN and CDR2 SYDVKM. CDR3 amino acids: CASSLSAGGDEETQYF. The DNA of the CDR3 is TGTGCCAGCAGTTTATCGGCGGGAGGGGACGAAGAGACCCAGTACTTC.

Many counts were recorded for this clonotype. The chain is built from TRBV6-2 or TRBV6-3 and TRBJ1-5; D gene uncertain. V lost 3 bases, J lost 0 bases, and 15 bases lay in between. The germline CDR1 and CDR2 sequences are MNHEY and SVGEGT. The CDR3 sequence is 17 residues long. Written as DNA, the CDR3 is TGTGCCAGCAGTTATCGGGGAGGGCTTAATAGCAATCAGCCCCAGCATTTT. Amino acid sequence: CASSYRGGLNSNQPQHF.

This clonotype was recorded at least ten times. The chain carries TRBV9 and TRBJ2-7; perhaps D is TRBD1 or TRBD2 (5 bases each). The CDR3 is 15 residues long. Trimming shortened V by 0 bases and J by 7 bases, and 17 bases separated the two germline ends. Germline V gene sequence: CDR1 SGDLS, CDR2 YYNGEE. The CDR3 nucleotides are TGTGCCAGCAGCGTAGGGGTGACTACCGAGGGGGAGCAGTACTTC. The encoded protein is CASSVGVTTEGEQYF.

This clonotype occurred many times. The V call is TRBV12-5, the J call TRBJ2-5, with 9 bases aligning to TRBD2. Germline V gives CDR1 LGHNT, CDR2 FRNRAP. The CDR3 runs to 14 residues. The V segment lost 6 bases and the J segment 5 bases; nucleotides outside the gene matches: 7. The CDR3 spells CASGNFTSGETQYF. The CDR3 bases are TGTGCTAGTGGAAACTTCACTAGCGGGGAGACCCAGTACTTC. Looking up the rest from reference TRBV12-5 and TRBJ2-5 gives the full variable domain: DARVTQTPRHKVTEMGQEVTMRCQPILGHNTVFWYRQTMMQGLELLAYFRNRAPLDDSGMPKDRFSAEMPDATLATLKIQPSEPRDSAVYFCASGNFTSGETQYFGPGTRLLVL.

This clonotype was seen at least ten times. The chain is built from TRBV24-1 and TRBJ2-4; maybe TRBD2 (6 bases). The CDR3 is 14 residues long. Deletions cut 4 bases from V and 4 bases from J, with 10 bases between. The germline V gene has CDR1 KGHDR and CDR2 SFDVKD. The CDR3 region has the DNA TGTGCCACCAGTGACGGGGGTACTAAAAACATTCAGTACTTC. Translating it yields CATSDGGTKNIQYF.

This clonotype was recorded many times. DNA of the CDR3: TGTGCCAGCAGCGGAACCGGGACAGGGTACGAGCAGTACTTC. Protein product: CASSGTGTGYEQYF. The chain employs TRBV9 and TRBJ2-7; TRBD1 matches 9 bases. The germline V gene encodes CDR1 SGDLS and CDR2 YYNGEE. V was clipped by 3 bases and J by 4 bases; unmatched bases: 5. The CDR3 is made up of 14 amino acids.

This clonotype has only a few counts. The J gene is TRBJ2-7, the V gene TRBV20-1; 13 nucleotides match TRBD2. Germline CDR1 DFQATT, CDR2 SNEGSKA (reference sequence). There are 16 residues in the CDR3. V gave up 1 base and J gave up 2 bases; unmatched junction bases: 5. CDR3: CSARGTLAGGPYEQYF. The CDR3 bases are TGCAGTGCTAGAGGTACACTAGCGGGAGGGCCCTACGAGCAGTACTTC.

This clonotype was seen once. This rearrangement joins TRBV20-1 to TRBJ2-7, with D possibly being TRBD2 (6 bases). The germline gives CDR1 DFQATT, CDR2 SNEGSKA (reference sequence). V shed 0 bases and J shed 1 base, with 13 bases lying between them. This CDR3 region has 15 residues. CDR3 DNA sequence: TGCAGTGCTAGAGATCTTGGCCGGGGGTCCTACGAGCAGTACTTC. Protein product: CSARDLGRGSYEQYF.

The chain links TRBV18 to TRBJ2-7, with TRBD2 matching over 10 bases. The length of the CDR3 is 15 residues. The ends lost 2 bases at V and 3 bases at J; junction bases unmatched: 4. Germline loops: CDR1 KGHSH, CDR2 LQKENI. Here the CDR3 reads CASSPGSSGSYEQYF. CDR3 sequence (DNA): TGTGCCAGCTCACCAGGGTCTAGCGGGAGCTACGAGCAGTACTTC.

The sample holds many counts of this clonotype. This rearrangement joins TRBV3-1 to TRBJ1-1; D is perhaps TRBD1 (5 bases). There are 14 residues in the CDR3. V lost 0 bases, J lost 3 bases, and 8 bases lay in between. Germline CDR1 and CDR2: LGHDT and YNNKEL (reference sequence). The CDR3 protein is CASSQDSGDTEAFF. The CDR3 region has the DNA TGTGCCAGCAGCCAAGATTCGGGGGACACTGAAGCTTTCTTT.

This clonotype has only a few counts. The CDR3 DNA reads TGTGCCAGCAGCCCCCCCCGGGTACTAGCGGACTCCTACGAGCAGTACTTC. This encodes CASSPPRVLADSYEQYF. The chain employs TRBV7-8 and TRBJ2-7; TRBD2 matches 8 bases. The V gene's germline CDR1 is SGHVS and CDR2 FQNEAQ. CDR3 length equals 17 residues. The junction had 12 bases not matched to a gene; V was cut back by 5 bases and J by 0 bases.

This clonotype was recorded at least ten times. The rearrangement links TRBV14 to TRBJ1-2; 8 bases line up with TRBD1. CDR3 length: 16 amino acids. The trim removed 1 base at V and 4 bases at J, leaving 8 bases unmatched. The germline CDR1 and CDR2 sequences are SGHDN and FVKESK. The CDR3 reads CASSQGPGGDLYGYTF. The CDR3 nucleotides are TGTGCCAGCAGCCAAGGCCCAGGGGGCGACCTCTATGGCTACACCTTC.

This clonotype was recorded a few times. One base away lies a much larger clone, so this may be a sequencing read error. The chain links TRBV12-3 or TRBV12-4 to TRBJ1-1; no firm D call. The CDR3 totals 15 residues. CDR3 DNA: TGTGCCAGCAGTTTCGAGGTAGGGTTGAGCACTGAAGTTTTCTTT. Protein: CASSFEVGLSTEVFF.